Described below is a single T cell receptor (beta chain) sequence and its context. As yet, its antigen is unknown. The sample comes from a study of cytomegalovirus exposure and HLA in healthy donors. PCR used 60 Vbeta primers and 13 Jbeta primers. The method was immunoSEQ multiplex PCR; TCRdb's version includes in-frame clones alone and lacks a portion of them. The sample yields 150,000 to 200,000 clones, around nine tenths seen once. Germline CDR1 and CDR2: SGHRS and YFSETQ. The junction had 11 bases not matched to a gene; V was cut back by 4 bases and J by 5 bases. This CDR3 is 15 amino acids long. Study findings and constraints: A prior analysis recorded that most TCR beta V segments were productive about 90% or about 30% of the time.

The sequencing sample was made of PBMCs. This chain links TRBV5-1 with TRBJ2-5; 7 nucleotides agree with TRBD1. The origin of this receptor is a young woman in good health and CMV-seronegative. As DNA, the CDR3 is TGCGCCAGCAGCAAAGACATCACAGGGGTGGAGACCCAGTACTTC. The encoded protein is CASSKDITGVETQYF. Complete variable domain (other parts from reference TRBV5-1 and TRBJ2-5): KAGVTQTPRYLIKTRGQQVTLSCSPISGHRSVSWYQQTPGQGLQFLFEYFSETQRNKGNFPGRFSGRQFSNSRSEMNVSTLELGDSALYLCASSKDITGVETQYFGPGTRLLVL.